This paragraph covers one T cell receptor (beta chain) sequence. Its antigen is undetermined. Losses at the gene ends were 4 bases for V and 1 base for J; bases not matched to a gene: 2. Germline lookup yields CDR1 SGHRS and CDR2 YFSETQ. There are 14 residues in the CDR3. The time point is: peripheral blood 6 weeks after treatment start. The sample is drawn from a study of PD-L1 blockade in urothelial cancer. Background on the study: Patients started atezolizumab at some point between 2012 and 2014, 1,200 mg intravenously every 3 weeks. Blood was subjected to analysis at 3 weeks (second dose) and 6 weeks following treatment start. Counts from blood samples showed a median of approximately 150,000 T cells.

Using immunoSEQ multiplex PCR, the repertoire was profiled, and TCRdb retains in-frame clones only, with some absent. The sample gives about 91,000 clones, 75% to 90% of which show up once; around 8% is in the top ten. Study-level findings and limits: It was durable-benefit patients whose tumor-associated blood clones expanded more at 3 weeks.

The chain links TRBV5-1 to TRBJ1-1; 9 nucleotides agree with TRBD1. The receptor's source is a man in his 70s with urothelial cancer. The sequenced sample was PBMCs, obtained around atezolizumab (anti-PD-L1) treatment. The CDR3 spells CASSLDRGNTEAFF. The CDR3 bases are TGCGCCAGCAGCCTGGACAGGGGGAACACTGAAGCTTTCTTT. The full variable domain, its missing parts supplied by reference TRBV5-1 and TRBJ1-1, is KAGVTQTPRYLIKTRGQQVTLSCSPISGHRSVSWYQQTPGQGLQFLFEYFSETQRNKGNFPGRFSGRQFSNSRSEMNVSTLELGDSALYLCASSLDRGNTEAFFGQGTRLTVV.